Shown below are 4 T cell receptor beta chains from a single sample sequenced in a study of CD8+ T cells in alopecia areata. It was cDNA, reverse transcribed from extracted RNA, that served as the sequencing template. Repertoires were generated with immunoSEQ multiplex PCR, while TCRdb's copy carries only in-frame clones and drops some. The sample holds roughly 190,000 clones, 60% seen once. This sample's treatment: oral pan-JAK inhibitor, 5-10 mg twice daily. The sequenced sample was CD4+ T cells sorted from blood, obtained at week 4, from a patient treated with tofacitinib. The receptors were sampled from a human donor with alopecia areata.

This clone has only one observation. The rearrangement links TRBV7-8 to TRBJ2-5; 11 nucleotides align to TRBD2. CDR1 is SGHVS and CDR2 is FQNEAQ in the germline V gene. V shed 5 bases, J shed 4 bases, and the junction held 6 bases outside the gene matches. The length of the CDR3 is 15 residues. CDR3 bases: TGTGCCAGCAGCCTACTAGCGGGGGTCGGAGAGACCCAGTACTTC. This encodes CASSLLAGVGETQYF.

This sequence joins TRBV30 and TRBJ2-1; D not certain. V lost 0 bases, J lost 6 bases, and 9 bases lay in between. CDR1 is GTSNPN and CDR2 is SVGIG in the germline V gene (reference sequence). This CDR3 contains 13 residues. CDR3 loop: CAWSVNRLNEQFF. The CDR3 nucleotides are TGTGCCTGGAGTGTGAACAGACTCAATGAGCAGTTCTTC.

This clone was counted once. The chain uses TRBV5-1 and TRBJ1-6, with no clear D. The V end was cut by 0 bases, the J end by 0 bases, with 7 bases between. Germline lookup yields CDR1 SGHRS and CDR2 YFSETQ. CDR3 length: 16 amino acids. The CDR3 loop reads CASSLGRSSYNSPLHF. CDR3 sequence (DNA): TGCGCCAGCAGCTTGGGGCGGAGCTCCTATAATTCACCCCTCCACTTT.

The rearrangement joins TRBV30 to TRBJ1-5; a possible D gene is TRBD1 (5 bases). Between the trimmed V and J ends, which lost 4 bases and 3 bases, there was a span of 13 bases. The CDR3 consists of 14 residues. Germline lookup yields CDR1 GTSNPN and CDR2 SVGIG (reference sequence). For the CDR3, the DNA is TGTGCCTGGACCGCTGGACAAATCAATCAGCCCCAGCATTTT. Translating gives CAWTAGQINQPQHF. The whole variable domain, filled in from reference TRBV30 and TRBJ1-5, reads SQTIHQWPATLVQPVGSPLSLECTVEGTSNPNLYWYRQAAGRGLQLLFYSVGIGQISSEVPQNLSASRPQDRQFILSSKKLLLSDSGFYLCAWTAGQINQPQHFGDGTRLSIL.